This TCR beta chain was identified during a study of blood T cells in healthy people across ages. A second roughly 6 to 12 cycle PCR used barcoded and J-beta primers. TCRdb reanalysed the 5' RACE reads using MiXCR and keeps one entry per CDR3 protein. The table records 700,000 to 950,000 distinct CDR3 sequences, nearly 60% of them present only once. This clonotype was counted between two and nine times. Its antigen is unidentified. In germline, CDR1 is DFQATT, CDR2 SNEGSKA (reference sequence). The CDR3 totals 13 residues. Trimming took 6 bases from V and 2 from J, leaving 12 bases between them. Study conclusions and caveats: Significant beta diversity loss was already apparent by age roughly 40, declining roughly linearly. Relative to aged donors, long-lived donors carried more naive CD4+ cells and displayed higher diversity.

The specimen sequenced was blood. The chain employs TRBV20-1 and TRBJ2-3, with D possibly TRBD1 on 5 matching bases. The source of this sequence is a man younger than 45 in good health. Written as DNA, the CDR3 is TGCAGTGCCCCGACAGCCAACACAGATACGCAGTATTTT. This translates into CSAPTANTDTQYF.